The clone carrying this T cell receptor beta chain was recorded at least ten times. Its antigen remains unknown. Trimming pared 5 bases from V and 0 bases from J, leaving 11 bases between. From germline, CDR1 is SGHDT and CDR2 YYEEEE. This CDR3 region has 14 residues. This entry comes from a study of T cell responses to AZD1222 COVID-19 vaccine. Study conclusions and caveats: There were vaccine-associated CD4 TCRs across spike, dominant at 160-218 and 743-854.

Sequenced by immunoSEQ multiplex PCR; TCRdb stores in-frame clones only, minus some. The sample has some 56,000 clones, 70% to 90% seen once. The rearrangement links TRBV5-6 to TRBJ1-1; no firm D call. The input for sequencing was peripheral blood, taken on day 0 of AZD1222 vaccination. This clonotype was obtained from an adult in good health. CDR3 residues: CASSDFRLNTEAFF. CDR3 nucleotide sequence: TGTGCCAGCAGTGATTTCCGGCTGAACACTGAAGCTTTCTTT.